The clone carrying this TCR beta chain was seen repeatedly, ten times or more. The antigen remains unidentified. A library of TCRbeta sequences, prepared with unique molecular identifiers, was generated. TCRdb passed the PCR reads through MiXCR, listing each CDR3 protein once. The table records roughly 500,000 distinct CDR3 sequences, about 11% of them present only once. The data were obtained in a study of T-cell reconstitution after alpha-beta-depleted transplantation in children. Findings of the study overall: Counts and diversity of T cells one year after transplant came mostly from newly produced T cells. Where some patients showed high TCRbeta diversity at day 60, it came from recipient T cells and thymic progenitors that had survived. Alpha-beta T cells present about two months after transplant were reported to originate from several hundred expanded graft clones.

Sequenced material: PBMCs, taken before TCRalphabeta/CD19-depleted stem cell transplant. The TCR comes from a child aged 2-15 years with inherited bone marrow failure, due to receive a stem cell transplant.

The DNA for the CDR3 is TGTGCCAGCAGCTTAGATTCCGTTGGTGAGCAGTTCTTC. This codes for CASSLDSVGEQFF. The chain carries TRBV7-2 and TRBJ2-1; D remains unclear. V was pared by 1 base and J by 9 bases, with 10 bases between. Germline CDR1 is SGHTA and CDR2 is FQGNSA. The CDR3 covers 13 residues.